This note documents a single TCR beta chain sequence. This clone was seen more than once but under ten times. Its antigen has not been determined. No much larger clone is present one base from it, and per-base qualities are unavailable. Library preparation was by the immunoSEQ multiplex PCR assay. For the multiplex PCR, a mixture combining 60 forward primers for TCR Vbeta segments and 13 reverse primers for TCR Jbeta segments was used. Amplification of the CDR3 region of rearranged TCR beta genes was performed with a multiplex PCR assay on genomic DNA. The amplified TCR beta libraries were sequenced on the Illumina HiSeq System as 87-base-pair reads. The paper's processing steps were these. A later analysis counted about 76 million unique TCR beta chains across the 670 or so repertoires, and 9 million to 14 million of these chains were shared by at least two donors. A nearest-neighbor algorithm error-corrected the raw reads and collapsed the reads into unique sequences, merging closely related sequences to remove PCR and sequencing errors. V, D and J gene segments were assigned by aligning CDR3 sequences to IMGT reference sequences. For a sequence to be retained, a match of at least six nucleotides to both a V gene segment and a J gene segment was required. Rearrangements were called productive when the CDR3 lacked stop codons and stayed in frame with V and J; all others were non-productive. CDR3 was defined by IMGT convention, running from the second conserved V-encoded cysteine to the conserved J-encoded phenylalanine. Sequences without an unambiguous match to a single V gene segment were excluded from the earlier analysis of almost 600 of the donors. An earlier analysis of just under 600 of the donors called V segments functional above 56.7% productive rearrangements and segregating when the between-donor standard deviation exceeded 5%. A statistical classification framework was built to diagnose cytomegalovirus status from the catalog of TCR beta chain sequences. V and J gene assignment, in a later analysis, came from comparing TCR nucleotide sequences with IMGT/GENE-DB human TR gene sequences. A later analysis assigned CDR3 sequences and most-parsimonious VDJ recombination scenarios with the TCRdist pipeline. A later analysis defined each TCR beta chain by its CDR3 amino acid sequence plus V-gene family, and excluded reads lacking a unique V-gene family. In a later analysis, approximately 590 highly shared, low-generation-probability nucleotide sequences were removed to address suspected cross-contamination and a sequencing artifact. In a later analysis, a clonal expansion index was calculated for each public chain from normalized within-repertoire ranks of inferred template counts. A later analysis computed generation probabilities with a VDJ recombination model fitted to out-of-frame rearrangements, and checked the results against IGoR. Hypergeometric tests were used in a later analysis to score TCR-TCR, TCR-HLA and TCR-CMV co-occurrence, with a repertoire-size bias correction applied to the TCR pairs. In a later analysis, false discovery rates were estimated by permuting HLA or CMV assignments 20 times. A later analysis grouped co-occurring TCRs with DBSCAN, adding TCRdist sequence similarity when clustering within HLA-allele-positive subsets. Co-occurrence clustering excluded repertoires with fewer than 30,000 or more than 120,000 public chains, plus five with anomalous nucleotide sharing. In its TCRdb copy, this immuneACCESS table keeps in-frame sequences only and misses some clones. Where compared with another copy, unresolved V genes explain less than half of these, and the others have no known cause. The V and J calls and clone size are taken from that table; D and trimming were inferred from the DNA. Here the sample has under 150,000 clones; about four fifths occur a single time. 9% to 9.5% of the sample is in the top ten clones.

The source of the sample is a study of cytomegalovirus exposure and HLA in healthy donors (dated by TCRdb to 2015 to 2018). About the study as a whole: In an earlier analysis of roughly 590 of the donors, under 300 Gb of sequence data and 90 million to 120 million unique TCR beta sequences from 180 million or so T cells were reported. An early release that covered more than 550 HLA-typed donors contained around 300 gigabases of sequencing data and 75 million to 100 million unique TCR sequences. The genetic ancestry cluster associated with self-reported Caucasian donors included around four fifths of the 398 genotyped donors. The study aimed to test whether signatures of past pathogen exposure could be identified by cataloging public T cell receptors. The T cell repertoires of several hundred subjects were profiled by immunosequencing and related to cytomegalovirus serostatus. In addition to the first cohort of 666 subjects, a separate validation cohort of approximately 110 different subjects was used. To predict cytomegalovirus infection status, the study combined high-throughput TCR immunosequencing, statistical association of individual TCRs with disease status, and machine learning. In a later analysis, previously published TCR beta repertoires from several hundred donors were re-analyzed and high-resolution HLA genotyping was added so that TCR occurrence patterns could be studied. Rather than using new phenotypic data, the later analysis identified candidate immune exposures from TCR beta sequences and from how often those sequences occurred across donors. An earlier analysis of some 600 of the donors applied high-throughput TCR beta sequencing to assess whether each TCR beta V gene segment acted as functional or pseudogenic. Donor age, sex, ethnicity and CMV serostatus were compiled alongside the repertoire data. Genome-wide SNP genotypes for about 60% of the roughly 670 donors were used in a later genetic analysis, which treated that subset as a discovery cohort. All discovery cohort repertoires had been generated on a single sequencing platform. HLA typing included class I and class II loci at four-digit resolution. The number of donors typed differed by locus, with 629-630 for A, B, C, DRB1 and DQB1, around 520 for DQA1, over 600 for DPA1, and around 460 for DPB1. Five DR-DQ haplotypes were handled as single units for association and clustering, since linkage in the cohort was strong. Across some 400 genotyped donors of the cohort, an average of approximately 240,000 unique TCR beta nucleotide sequences per donor were sequenced, and 15% to 20% of those sequences were non-productive. Study-level results and caveats: At a false discovery rate of 0.05, a later analysis linked under 20,000 TCR beta sequences to specific HLA alleles. The authors suggested that the approach could potentially be generalized to other disease states and immunological phenotypes. The study listed approximately 150 TCR beta chains as associated with cytomegalovirus. In a later genetic analysis, a missense DCLRE1C variant was associated with V-gene and J-gene trimming of TCR beta chains, and the association was replicated in an independent cohort. A group of highly shared sequence variants was considered likely to be a technical artifact of the sequencing pipeline. Linkage disequilibrium might explain the correlated functional status among segregating V segments, but an unknown experimental factor could not be ruled out. Because HLA typing was missing for some donors at each locus, association tests included only the typed subset. A further reported finding was that TCR beta sequences accurately predicted the HLA-A and HLA-B alleles for most subjects in the first cohort. For the cohort, immune exposure information was limited to CMV serostatus. Over 15 rarely observed V segments, including chromosome 9 orphons, were excluded from the earlier analysis of about 610 of the donors because counts were too low. The classifier was reported to diagnose cytomegalovirus status with high specificity and sensitivity in both the original and validation cohorts. A later analysis found that HLA-associated TCR beta chains were more clonally expanded and had lower generation probabilities than equally common non-associated chains. In a later analysis, TCR association rates were found to vary across HLA loci, with the most associated TCRs seen for DRB1 alleles and the fewest for HLA-C alleles. Broadly in line with IMGT annotations, most TCR beta V segments showed up in productive rearrangements about 87% or about 30% of the time in an earlier analysis of about 500 of the donors. Assigning TCR associations to individual alleles was difficult when HLA alleles, especially DR and DQ, strongly co-occurred. A few of the identified cytomegalovirus-associated TCR beta chains were confirmed in vitro to be specific for cytomegalovirus antigens. Several of the top co-occurrence clusters appeared to be linked to parvovirus B19, influenza, CMV and Epstein-Barr virus, according to a later analysis. The presence/absence analyses assumed that sequencing depth was roughly uniform across donors, and that assumption may not be true. In a later analysis, most CMV-associated TCR beta chains were found to appear HLA-restricted, with HLA associations seemingly driven largely by CMV exposure. In a later genetic analysis, fewer N-insertions in productive TCRs were reported among donors in an Asian-associated ancestry cluster than the roughly 700-donor mean. This cohort had only TCR beta chains sequenced, and the lack of alpha or paired-chain data limited which features could be detected. Across donors, most TCR sequences were observed very rarely, whereas some public TCRs were present in many individuals. Because the 87-base-pair reads could not distinguish some IMGT-functional V segments, including TRBV6-2 and TRBV6-3, those segments were excluded.

The cohort comprised around 700 healthy bone marrow donors. At the time of sampling, every cohort member was nominally healthy, though immune exposures that went unrecorded were likely present. The donor tested CMV seropositive, placing the donor among the 289 seropositive members of the cohort. A peripheral blood sample was provided by each donor, and peripheral blood mononuclear cells were used for TCR beta sequencing. The Qiagen DNeasy Blood Extraction Kit was used to extract genomic DNA from the blood cell samples. CDR1 and CDR2 were assigned from the germline V gene as SGHNT and YENEEA. From its cysteine to its phenylalanine, the CDR3 spans 15 amino acids. The sequence is cut down to CDR3 DNA, 45 bases in frame from base 1. V is shortened by 4 bases, J by 0 bases, and the region joining them spans 12 bases.

The sequenced material came from PBMCs. The sequence was obtained from a woman aged 50 to 60 in good health and CMV-seropositive. Recombination joined TRBV11-3 with TRBJ1-1; TRBD1 might be the D gene, on 5 matching bases. The CDR3 has the sequence CASSSVGRMNTEAFF. The sequence in DNA is TGTGCCAGCAGCTCCGTGGGGCGGATGAACACTGAAGCTTTCTTT.